This TCR beta chain came from a study of blood T cell repertoires in COVID-19. Background on the study: The analysed material was cDNA or gDNA that came from T cells, B-cell-depleted T cells, or PBMCs.

This clone has a handful of counts. Authors' processing steps: Amplification from reference gene primers served as the basis for estimated nucleated cell counts. Sequenced by immunoSEQ multiplex PCR; TCRdb stores in-frame clones only, minus some. The V and J calls and the clone size are those of that table, but D and trimming were determined from the DNA. The table has 150,000 to 160,000 clones, 80% to 90% seen once. V dropped 1 base and J dropped 6; count of bases not matched to a gene: 17. This CDR3 spans 19 amino acids. The germline V gene has CDR1 WNHNN and CDR2 SYGVQD (reference sequence). Sequenced material: peripheral blood. This sequence originates from a woman aged 40 to 49 with acute or convalescent COVID-19. The V call is TRBV10-1, the J call TRBJ2-1, with 8 bases aligning to TRBD2. CDR3 bases: TGCGCCAGCAGTGAGTTTGGCCGCGGCCAGCGGGGGAAAGCCAATGAGCAGTTCTTC. Translation gives CASSEFGRGQRGKANEQFF.